The entry below describes one TCR beta chain. Its antigen is not known. The data were taken from a study of T cell responses to AZD1222 COVID-19 vaccine. Sequencing was performed with immunoSEQ multiplex PCR; in TCRdb, only in-frame clones are kept and a portion is missing. The sample lists 100,000 to 150,000 clones, around 83% occurring once. The germline V gene has CDR1 SGHNT and CDR2 YYREEE (reference sequence). There are 13 residues in the CDR3. Trimming left V 3 bases short and J 6 bases short, with 9 bases between. Points from the study as a whole: Donors, mostly white British, included more females; clonal diversity was possibly underestimated.

The gene calls are TRBV5-4 and TRBJ2-2; D possibly corresponds to TRBD2 (6 bases). This material consisted of peripheral blood, taken 28 days after the second AZD1222 dose. This clonotype was sampled from an adult who received the AZD1222 COVID-19 vaccine. CDR3 loop: CASSYWGAGELFF. CDR3 nucleotide sequence: TGTGCCAGCAGCTACTGGGGGGCCGGGGAGCTGTTTTTT.